One and the same sample provided the 19 T cell receptor beta chains below, sequenced in a study of CD8 T cells in ankylosing spondylitis. TCRdb re-analysed the 5' RACE reads in MiXCR, keeping a single row per CDR3 protein. Seen here are around 35,000 distinct CDR3 sequences, 9.5% to 11% observed once, and the top ten hold around 20%. The specimen sequenced was synovial fluid, either unsorted or a sorted T cell fraction (not recorded which). The source of these receptors is a male donor with ankylosing spondylitis.

This clonotype was counted many times. The chain has TRBV27 and TRBJ2-2, with TRBD2 as a possible D gene (7 bases). Looked up from germline, CDR1 is MNHEY and CDR2 is SMNVEV (reference sequence). The CDR3 contains 13 residues. Trimming cost V 8 bases and J 6 bases, with 13 bases left between them. Here the CDR3 DNA reads TGTGCCAGCGGGAGGGGGGGAGCCGGGGAGCTGTTTTTT. Translated, it gives CASGRGGAGELFF.

There are a few counts of this clonotype. The chain links TRBV28 to TRBJ1-5, with TRBD1 matching 12 bases. CDR3 length: 16 residues. With V trimmed by 5 bases and J by 7 bases, 9 bases remained unmatched. Germline V gene sequence: CDR1 MDHEN, CDR2 SYDVKM. The CDR3 loop is CASSSPGQGAEQPQHF. The CDR3 nucleotides are TGTGCCAGCAGTAGCCCGGGACAGGGGGCGGAACAGCCCCAGCATTTT. The variable domain in full, completed from reference TRBV28 and TRBJ1-5, reads DVKVTQSSRYLVKRTGEKVFLECVQDMDHENMFWYRQDPGLGLRLIYFSYDVKMKEKGDIPEGYSVSREKKERFSLILESASTNQTSMYLCASSSPGQGAEQPQHFGDGTRLSIL.

This chain joins TRBV27 and TRBJ2-5; 12 bases agree with TRBD2. Germline CDR1 is MNHEY and CDR2 is SMNVEV (reference sequence). The V and J ends lost 4 bases and 5 bases, in that order; junction bases with no gene match: 5. CDR3 size: 15 residues. The CDR3 is CASSSSGRGLETQYF. The CDR3 region has the DNA TGTGCCAGCAGTTCTAGCGGGAGGGGTCTGGAGACCCAGTACTTC.

Many counts were recorded for this clonotype. The chain links TRBV28 to TRBJ2-7, with unresolved D. Germline CDR1 reads MDHEN; CDR2 reads SYDVKM. Trimming took off 5 bases at V and 1 base at J, with 18 bases between the two ends. The CDR3 covers 16 residues. This CDR3 is CASSPEVGSASYEQYF. CDR3 DNA: TGTGCCAGCAGTCCCGAGGTGGGTTCTGCTTCCTACGAGCAGTACTTC.

The V and J genes are TRBV10-2 and TRBJ1-2; 7 bases are a match to TRBD1. V lost 6 bases to trimming and J lost 1 base; unmatched junction nucleotides: 8. This CDR3 has 15 residues. The germline gives CDR1 WSHSY, CDR2 SAAADI. The DNA of the CDR3 is TGCGCCAGCAGCGCAACAGGGGATAGTAACTATGGCTACACCTTC. Translating gives CASSATGDSNYGYTF.

This clonotype came up many times. V gene TRBV20-1 combines with J gene TRBJ2-3, with 9 bases lining up with TRBD2. The junction had 11 bases not matched to a gene; V was cut back by 6 bases and J by 4 bases. CDR1 is DFQATT and CDR2 is SNEGSKA in the germline V gene (reference sequence). The CDR3 loop spans 15 amino acids. CDR3 coding DNA: TGCAGTGCCGAAGGGCAGACTAGCGGACCAGATACGCAGTATTTT. Its translation: CSAEGQTSGPDTQYF.

This clonotype was observed many times. The chain uses TRBV6-1 and TRBJ2-7; 7 nucleotides agree with TRBD1. The CDR3 extends over 15 amino acids. V was clipped by 6 bases and J by 4 bases; unmatched bases: 12. Germline-derived CDR1 and CDR2 are MNHNS and SASEGT. CDR3 sequence (DNA): TGTGCCAGCAGACAAGGACAGGCCGAGTGGTACGAGCAGTACTTC. It translates to CASRQGQAEWYEQYF.

V is TRBV25-1 and J is TRBJ1-6; D uncertain. The V gene lost 0 bases and the J gene lost 9 bases, with 6 bases spanning the gap. Germline V gene data show CDR1 as MGHDK and CDR2 as SYGVNS. This CDR3 is 13 amino acids long. The CDR3 protein is CASSEYDPSPLHF. The DNA of the CDR3 is TGTGCCAGCAGTGAATATGATCCTTCACCCCTCCACTTT.

This clonotype was observed many times. The V and J genes are TRBV4-3 and TRBJ2-1; D is uncertain. The CDR3 totals 14 residues. Germline loops: CDR1 LGHNA, CDR2 YSLEER. V was cut by 6 bases and J by 2 bases, with 11 bases left in between. The CDR3 DNA reads TGCGCCAGCAGGTTAGATTCGACCTACAATGAGCAGTTCTTC. This gives the protein CASRLDSTYNEQFF.

A few counts support this clonotype. The chain links TRBV9 to TRBJ2-1, with D tentatively TRBD1 or TRBD2 (5 bases each). Germline V gene sequence: CDR1 SGDLS, CDR2 YYNGEE. V gave up 3 bases and J gave up 8 bases, with 21 bases separating them. This CDR3 region has 16 residues. The CDR3 DNA reads TGTGCCAGCAGCGCCCACGGGGCGGGCGCGTCGGATGAGCAGTTCTTC. This gives the protein CASSAHGAGASDEQFF.

The chain is built from TRBV7-2 and TRBJ2-5; the D gene is possibly TRBD1 (5 bases). This CDR3 has 13 amino acids. CDR1 and CDR2 from the germline V gene are SGHTA and FQGNSA. The ends were cut back, 6 bases at V and 5 bases at J, with 13 bases in the middle. The CDR3 protein is CASRQGVLETQYF. CDR3 DNA sequence: TGTGCCAGCAGACAAGGGGTCCTCGAGACCCAGTACTTC.

The chain couples TRBV7-9 to TRBJ2-1; TRBD2 aligns across 8 bases. Germline CDR1 and CDR2: SEHNR and FQNEAQ (reference sequence). Trimming took 7 bases from V and 7 from J; bases not matched to a gene: 12. This CDR3 comprises 15 residues. CDR3 loop: CASTRPPAGVNEQFF. The DNA of the CDR3 is TGTGCCAGCACCCGACCGCCAGCGGGAGTAAATGAGCAGTTCTTC. Together with reference TRBV7-9 and TRBJ2-1, the CDR3 gives the full variable domain: DTGVSQNPRHKITKRGQNVTFRCDPISEHNRLYWYRQTLGQGPEFLTYFQNEAQLEKSRLLSDRFSAERPKGSFSTLEIQRTEQGDSAMYLCASTRPPAGVNEQFFGPGTRLTVL.

This clonotype has more than one count but fewer than ten. The CDR3 bases are TGTGCCAGCTCACCATTTGGGGGGCAGATCGACACTGAAGCTTTCTTT. As protein: CASSPFGGQIDTEAFF. The rearrangement links TRBV18 to TRBJ1-1; D possibly corresponds to TRBD1 (6 bases). Deletions cut 2 bases from V and 3 bases from J, with 16 bases between. Per the germline V gene, CDR1 is KGHSH and CDR2 is LQKENI. The CDR3 consists of 16 residues.

This clonotype was seen at least ten times. This chain joins TRBV7-6 and TRBJ2-3; 7 positions match TRBD2. The CDR3 runs 11 residues. CDR1 and CDR2 (germline): SGHVS, FNYEAQ. Losses at the gene ends were 5 bases for V and 8 bases for J; bases not matched to a gene: 1. CDR3 bases: TGTGCCAGCAGCCCGGGGGGTACGCAGTATTTT. It encodes CASSPGGTQYF.

This clonotype has a count of ten or more. The chain carries TRBV30 and TRBJ1-2; 12 bases line up with TRBD1. V shed 8 bases and J 7 bases; nucleotides not matched to a gene: 8. Germline CDR1 GTSNPN, CDR2 SVGIG (reference sequence). The CDR3 covers 13 residues. The CDR3 DNA is TGTGCCACCGAGGGACAGGGGGCAGGTGGCTACACCTTC. Protein product: CATEGQGAGGYTF.

The chain employs TRBV5-1 and TRBJ2-7; 7 positions agree with TRBD1. The CDR3 totals 14 residues. Germline CDR1 SGHRS, CDR2 YFSETQ. With V trimmed by 4 bases and J by 3 bases, 7 bases remained unmatched. CDR3 in DNA: TGCGCCAGCAGCGAGCGACAGGGCCTCTACGAGCAGTACTTC. This gives the protein CASSERQGLYEQYF.

In its sample, this clonotype was seen many times. The chain links TRBV7-2 to TRBJ2-2; D is undetermined. The germline gives CDR1 SGHTA, CDR2 FQGNSA. The CDR3 is made up of 14 amino acids. Trimming shortened V by 1 base and J by 3 bases, and 6 bases separated the two germline ends. CDR3 loop: CASSLGIYTGELFF. Written as DNA, the CDR3 is TGTGCCAGCAGCTTAGGGATTTACACCGGGGAGCTGTTTTTT.

The J gene is TRBJ2-1, the V gene TRBV6-5; 7 nucleotides line up with TRBD2. V lost 1 base, J lost 6 bases, and 12 bases stayed unmatched. This CDR3 comprises 17 residues. The germline CDR1 and CDR2 sequences are MNHEY and SVGAGI. The CDR3 coding sequence is TGTGCCAGCAGTTACTTTGCGGGAGCCACCCTGGGCAATGAGCAGTTCTTC. Protein sequence: CASSYFAGATLGNEQFF.

In this sample, this clonotype turned up many times. V is TRBV27 and J is TRBJ2-7; D gene uncertain. The germline V gene encodes CDR1 MNHEY and CDR2 SMNVEV (reference sequence). The CDR3 runs to 14 residues. V was shortened by 2 bases and J by 1 base, with 9 bases between the two germline ends. DNA of the CDR3: TGTGCCAGCAGTTTAAGGCCGTGGTCCTACGAGCAGTACTTC. It yields the protein CASSLRPWSYEQYF.